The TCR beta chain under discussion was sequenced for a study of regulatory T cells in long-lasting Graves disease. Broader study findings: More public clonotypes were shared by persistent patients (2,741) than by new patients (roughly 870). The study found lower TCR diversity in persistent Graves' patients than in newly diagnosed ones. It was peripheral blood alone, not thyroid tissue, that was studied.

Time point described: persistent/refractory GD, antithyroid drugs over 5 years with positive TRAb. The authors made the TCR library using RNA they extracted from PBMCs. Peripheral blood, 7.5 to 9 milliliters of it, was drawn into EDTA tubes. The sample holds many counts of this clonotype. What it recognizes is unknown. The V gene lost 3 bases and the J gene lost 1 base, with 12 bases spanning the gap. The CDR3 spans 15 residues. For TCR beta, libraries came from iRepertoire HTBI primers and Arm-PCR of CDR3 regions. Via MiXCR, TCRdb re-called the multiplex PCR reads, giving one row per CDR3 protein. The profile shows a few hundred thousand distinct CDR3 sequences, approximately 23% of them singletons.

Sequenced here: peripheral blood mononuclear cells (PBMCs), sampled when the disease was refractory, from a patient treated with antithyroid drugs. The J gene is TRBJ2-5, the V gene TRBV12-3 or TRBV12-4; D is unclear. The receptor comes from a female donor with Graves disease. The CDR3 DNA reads TGTGCCAGCAGTTTTTACGGGCCGAGCCAAGAGACCCAGTACTTC. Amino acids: CASSFYGPSQETQYF.